The subject of this entry is one TCR beta chain. Controls matched for sex and age were healthy donors. TEMRA cells were enriched by FACS, and CD4+ and CD8+ T cells were negatively isolated. This sample is part of a study of CD8 T cells in Susac syndrome. The length of the CDR3 is 15 residues. Looked up from germline, CDR1 is LNHDA and CDR2 is SQIVND (reference sequence). The germline V and J ends were trimmed by 0 bases and 2 bases, with 5 bases remaining between them. Random hexamers were used to reverse transcribe an amount of about 0.45 to 1 ug RNA. Amplification of TCR beta CDR3 used immunoSEQ multiplex PCR across 54 Vbeta and 13 Jbeta. TCRdb used MiXCR to reprocess the immunoSEQ multiplex PCR reads, holding one entry per CDR3 protein. The table has 180,000 or so distinct CDR3 sequences, 85% to 95% seen once.

This sequence joins TRBV19 and TRBJ2-6; D perhaps matches TRBD1 (5 bases). Sequencing was performed on CD4+ T cells from PBMCs. This TCR was sampled from a human donor in good health. The CDR3 coding sequence is TGTGCCAGTAGTATAGACAGGGCTGGGGCCAACGTCCTGACTTTC. Protein: CASSIDRAGANVLTF.